The clone carrying this T cell receptor beta chain came up many times. One entry per CDR3 protein results from TCRdb running MiXCR on the RT-PCR reads. The repertoire includes about 700,000 distinct CDR3 sequences, 14% of them detected once, and 3% to 4.5% sits in the top ten. V trimming: 8 bases; J trimming: 11 bases; junction bases outside the gene matches: 7. This CDR3 has 11 residues. In germline, CDR1 is ENHRY, CDR2 SYGVKD. The TCR sequence derives from a female donor in good health, serving as a healthy control. The source material was memory CD4+ T cells from blood. The rearrangement joins TRBV10-3 to TRBJ1-1, with TRBD1 matching over 8 bases. DNA of the CDR3: TGTGCCATCGGACCCCAGGGGGCGGCTTTCTTT. This codes for CAIGPQGAAFF.